These 5 T cell receptor beta chains were all obtained from the same sample, sequenced in a study of tumor and adjacent non-tumor tissue in lung cancer. RNA was extracted from bulk tissue without any cell sorting. Three rounds of nested PCR, following a modified ARM-PCR protocol, produced the TCRbeta library. TCRdb ran MiXCR on the multiplex PCR reads and lists one entry per CDR3 protein. The sample lists about 200,000 distinct CDR3 sequences; 70% to 75% were seen once. The sample comprised lung tumor tissue. These receptors came from a man aged 55 to 70 with non-small cell lung cancer.

Concerning this clonotype: Germline is not matched at one junction end, which may reflect a read error. The chain joins TRBV6-5 to TRBJ2-2; D is possibly TRBD2 (5 bases). CDR1 and CDR2 from the germline V gene are MNHEY and SVGAGI. The CDR3 sequence is 16 residues long. Here the CDR3 reads CASSYLEKANTGKLYF. The CDR3 nucleotides read TGTGCCAGCAGTTATCTGGAGAAAGCGAACACCGGGAAGCTGTATTTT.

Turning to this clonotype: This may be a read error, as it is one base from a much larger clone. The rearrangement uses TRBV4-2 and TRBJ1-1; possible D gene TRBD1, 6 bases. The CDR3 sequence is 15 residues long. Per the germline V gene, CDR1 is LGHNA and CDR2 is YNFKEQ. Trimming cost V 3 bases and J 1 base, with 12 bases left between them. CDR3: CASSHADRTNTEAFF. The CDR3 DNA sequence: TGTGCCAGCAGCCACGCCGACAGGACGAACACTGAAGCTTTCTTT.

The genes are TRBV29-1 and TRBJ2-1; TRBD2 matches at 9 bases. The CDR3 extends over 13 amino acids. Trimming at V came to 4 bases and at J to 6 bases, leaving 4 bases not matched to a gene. Germline V gene data show CDR1 as SQVTM and CDR2 as ANQGSEA. The chain's CDR3 is CSVGTSASNEQFF. For the CDR3, the DNA is TGCAGCGTTGGGACTAGCGCGAGCAATGAGCAGTTCTTC.

Of note for this clonotype: The CDR3 does not close with the conserved phenylalanine or tryptophan, likely indicating a read error. The V and J genes are TRBV6-5 and TRBJ2-2, with D unresolved. Trimming cost V 6 bases and J 7 bases, with 6 bases left between them. The germline V gene has CDR1 MNHEY and CDR2 SVGAGI. The CDR3 loop spans 11 amino acids. The DNA for the CDR3 is TGTGCCAGCAGCCTGCACGGGGAGCTGTTTTCT. This sequence encodes CASSLHGELFS.

The chain couples TRBV7-9 to TRBJ1-1; 9 bases are shared with TRBD1. This CDR3 is built from 16 residues. The germline V gene encodes CDR1 SEHNR and CDR2 FQNEAQ (reference sequence). Unmatched junction bases numbered 10, after V lost 7 bases and J lost 1 base. The CDR3 DNA reads as TGTGCCAGCAAGTATAAGCGGACAGGGGAGAACACTGAAGCTTTCTTT. Its protein product is CASKYKRTGENTEAFF.